This is a list of T cell receptor beta chains from one sample in a study of T cell responses to AZD1222 COVID-19 vaccine. Generated by immunoSEQ multiplex PCR, the TCRdb table keeps only in-frame clones and is missing some. Of about 150,000 clones listed, around 89% were seen once; the top ten hold about 3.4%. The sequencing used peripheral blood, collected on day 0 of MenACWY control vaccination. The receptors come from an adult in good health. Both conserved end residues are part of each CDR3. The D gene is left open where the match is weak. Some rows have no size entry. The others give once, few or many, or a class for an expanded clone.

j_call d_call v_call clone_size cdr3_nt cdr3_aa
TRBJ1-1 . TRBV2 . TGTGCCAGCAGCGTACAGCGAATGAACACTGAAGCTTTCTTT CASSVQRMNTEAFF
TRBJ2-7 . TRBV7-9 . TGTGCCAGCAGCTCCCGGGGTGGTTTCTACGAGCAGTACTTC CASSSRGGFYEQYF
TRBJ2-1 . TRBV23-1 . TGCGCCAGCAGTCAATCGAGGAGCTCCTACAATGAGCAGTTCTTC CASSQSRSSYNEQFF
TRBJ1-3 . TRBV7-2 . TGTGCCAGCAGCTTAGAGGGTCGGAACTCTGGAAACACCATATATTTT CASSLEGRNSGNTIYF
TRBJ2-2 TRBD2 TRBV19 . TGTGCCAGTTTATCACCCTGGACTAGCGGGAGGCCCGGGGAGCTGTTTTTT CASLSPWTSGRPGELFF
TRBJ2-2 TRBD1 TRBV6-4 few TGTGCCAGCAGTCCCGGGACAGCCGGGGAGCTGTTTTTT CASSPGTAGELFF
TRBJ1-2 . TRBV12-3/TRBV12-4 . TGTGCCAGCAGGCCGGCAGGGACCTATGGCTACACCTTC CASRPAGTYGYTF
TRBJ1-3 . TRBV7-3 . TGTGCCAGCAGCTTAAGGGGCCCCCCTCAAGGAAACACCATATATTTT CASSLRGPPQGNTIYF
TRBJ2-1 . TRBV11-3 . TGTGCCAGCAGCTTAGATTTCACAGACAATGAGCAGTTCTTC CASSLDFTDNEQFF
TRBJ2-1 TRBD2 TRBV7-3 . TGTGCCAGCAGCTTACTAGCGGGGGATGAGCAGTTCTTC CASSLLAGDEQFF
TRBJ2-2 . TRBV4-3 . TGCGCCAGCAGCCCTCCCTACGGGGACACCGGGGAGCTGTTTTTT CASSPPYGDTGELFF
TRBJ2-2 TRBD2 TRBV11-3 . TGTGCCAGCAGCCCCACGTCGGGGGGGGCCGGGGAGCTGTTTTTT CASSPTSGGAGELFF
TRBJ2-7 . TRBV10-3 . TGTGCCATCAGGAATAGCTCCTACGAGCAGTACTTC CAIRNSSYEQYF
TRBJ1-1 . TRBV3-1/TRBV3-2 . TGTGCCAGCAGCCCCCACGGGGAGGGCACTGAAGCTTTCTTT CASSPHGEGTEAFF
TRBJ1-5 . TRBV12-3/TRBV12-4 . TGTGCCAGCAGTTTTTCAGGGAATCAGCCCCAGCATTTT CASSFSGNQPQHF
TRBJ2-7 TRBD1 TRBV30 few TGTGCCACTTTCAGGGGGTACGAGCAGTACTTC CATFRGYEQYF
TRBJ1-5 TRBD1 TRBV2 . TGTGCCAGCAGTGTGGGACAGGACAATCAGCCCCAGCATTTT CASSVGQDNQPQHF
TRBJ1-1 TRBD1 TRBV28 . TGTGCCAGCAGTTTGGGGGACAGGTCGAACACTGAAGCTTTCTTT CASSLGDRSNTEAFF
TRBJ2-2 . TRBV6-5 once TGTGCCAGCGCGGCCGGGGGAGGTTACGGGGAGCTGTTTTTT CASAAGGGYGELFF
TRBJ1-5 . TRBV6-5 . TGTGCCAGCAGTTACTCGATAGGAGATCAGCCCCAGCATTTT CASSYSIGDQPQHF
TRBJ1-2 . TRBV30 . TGTGCCTGGAGTAGAAGGGGCGATAGCTATGGCTACACCTTC CAWSRRGDSYGYTF
TRBJ1-3 . TRBV5-1 few TGCGCCAGCAGCTTGAAAGGGGAGGGAAACACCATATATTTT CASSLKGEGNTIYF
TRBJ2-3 . TRBV4-3 once TGCGCCAGCAGCCAAGAATTTCGTGGGCTAGCGAGCACAGATACGCAGTATTTT CASSQEFRGLASTDTQYF
TRBJ2-1 . TRBV18 . TGTGCCAGCTCACCAGGAACAGCTACGGATGAGCAGTTCTTC CASSPGTATDEQFF
TRBJ2-3 . TRBV4-2 once TGTGCCAGCAGCCAAGATACTAACCTTCCCACAGATACGCAGTATTTT CASSQDTNLPTDTQYF
TRBJ1-1 TRBD1 TRBV6-5 few TGTGCCAGCAGTACAGGGGCCACTGAAGCTTTCTTT CASSTGATEAFF
TRBJ1-2 . TRBV28 . TGTGCCAGCAGGTTCAGGGATGGCTACACCTTC CASRFRDGYTF
TRBJ1-4 TRBD1 TRBV6-6 once TGTGCCAGCAGTCAGACAGGGGGCGCGGCAACTAATGAAAAACTGTTTTTT CASSQTGGAATNEKLFF
TRBJ1-1 . TRBV5-1 . TGCGCCAGCAGCTTGCAGACGGCGAACACTGAAGCTTTCTTT CASSLQTANTEAFF
TRBJ2-2 TRBD2 TRBV20-1 . TGCAGTGCTAGTTCACGGGAGGTTAGCACCGGGGAGCTGTTTTTT CSASSREVSTGELFF
TRBJ1-2 TRBD1 TRBV19 . TGTGCCAGTAGTATGACAGGGTTATATGGCTACACCTTC CASSMTGLYGYTF
TRBJ1-6 TRBD1 TRBV5-1 . TGCGCCAGCAGCCTGGACCGGGACAGGGGGACCCCCCTCCACTTT CASSLDRDRGTPLHF
TRBJ2-2 . TRBV7-3 . TGTGCCAGCAGCCCAGGACCGATGGCGAACACCGGGGAGCTGTTTTTT CASSPGPMANTGELFF
TRBJ1-1 TRBD1 TRBV5-1 . TGCGCCAGCAGCTTTCGACAGGGTGGGATATTGAACACTGAAGCTTTCTTT CASSFRQGGILNTEAFF
TRBJ1-5 . TRBV5-6 . TGTGCCAGCAGCTTCGACAGGCCCCTGTATAGCAATCAGCCCCAGCATTTT CASSFDRPLYSNQPQHF
TRBJ1-1 . TRBV3-1/TRBV3-2 . TGTGCCAGCAGCCAAGAGTCGGGCCTTGAAGCTTTCTTT CASSQESGLEAFF
TRBJ1-5 TRBD1 TRBV7-8 . TGTGCCAGCAGCCCATGGAGGGGGACAGGGGGCAATCAGCCCCAGCATTTT CASSPWRGTGGNQPQHF
TRBJ2-5 . TRBV6-5 . TGTGCCAGCGCCCCCCCGGGGAGAAAGACCCAGTACTTC CASAPPGRKTQYF
TRBJ1-4 . TRBV7-2 . TGTGCCAGCAGCTTAGCTCTAGCGGGCGAAAAACTGTTTTTT CASSLALAGEKLFF
TRBJ1-3 . TRBV5-6 . TGTGCCAGCAGCCTCCTCTCTGGAAACACCATATATTTT CASSLLSGNTIYF
TRBJ2-1 TRBD2 TRBV2 . TGTGCCAGCGAGCCCTACGGGGGGGACTACTACAATGAGCAGTTCTTC CASEPYGGDYYNEQFF
TRBJ1-3 . TRBV6-1 few TGTGCCAGCAGTGAACGGGAGACGAGAAACACCATATATTTT CASSERETRNTIYF
TRBJ2-3 TRBD1 TRBV19 . TGTGCCAGTAGTATCGGACAGGGTCAAGATACGCAGTATTTT CASSIGQGQDTQYF
TRBJ2-5 TRBD2 TRBV28 . TGTGCCAGCAGTCCCCATAGCGGGGCGTACCAAGAGACCCAGTACTTC CASSPHSGAYQETQYF